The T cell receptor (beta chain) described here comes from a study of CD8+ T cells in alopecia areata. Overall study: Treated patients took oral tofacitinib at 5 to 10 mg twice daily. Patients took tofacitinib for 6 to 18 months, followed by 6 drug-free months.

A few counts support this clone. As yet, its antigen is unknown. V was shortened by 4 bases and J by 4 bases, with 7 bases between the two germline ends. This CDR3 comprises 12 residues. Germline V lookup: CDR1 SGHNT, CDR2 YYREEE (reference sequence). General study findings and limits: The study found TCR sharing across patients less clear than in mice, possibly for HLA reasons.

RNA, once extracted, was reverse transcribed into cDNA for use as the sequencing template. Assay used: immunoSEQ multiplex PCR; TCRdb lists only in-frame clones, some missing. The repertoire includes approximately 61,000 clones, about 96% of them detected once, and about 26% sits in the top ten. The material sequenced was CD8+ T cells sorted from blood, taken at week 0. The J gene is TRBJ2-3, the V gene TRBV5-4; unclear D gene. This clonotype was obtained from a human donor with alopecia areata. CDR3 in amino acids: CASSESADTQYF. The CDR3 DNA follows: TGTGCCAGCAGCGAGAGTGCAGATACGCAGTATTTT.